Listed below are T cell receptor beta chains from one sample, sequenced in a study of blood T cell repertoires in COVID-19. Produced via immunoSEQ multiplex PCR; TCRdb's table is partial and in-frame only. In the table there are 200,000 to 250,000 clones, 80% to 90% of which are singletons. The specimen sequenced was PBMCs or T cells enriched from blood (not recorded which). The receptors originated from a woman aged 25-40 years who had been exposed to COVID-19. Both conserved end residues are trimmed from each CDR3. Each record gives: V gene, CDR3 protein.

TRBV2 ASSETGNYQPQH
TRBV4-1 ASSQVRGSYNEQF
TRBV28 ASTSGDRNTGELF
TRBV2 ASRTGRGAGVKQF
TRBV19 ASSIPLVRGGRYGYT
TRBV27 ASRSSFQGHEQY
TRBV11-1 ASSLTLGVEQF
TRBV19 ASSIRTGQHYYGYT
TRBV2 ASSTDRGRSHGYT
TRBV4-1 ASSQDPRGTYEQY
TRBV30 AWGGDFRETQY
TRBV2 ASITRRKQGRYGYT
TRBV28 ASSSADRDRYGYT
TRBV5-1 ASSLSGTPDNEQF
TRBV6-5 ASSPDRGLGDTQY
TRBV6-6 ATYGGTRRGTEAF
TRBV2 ASSQTRGETQY
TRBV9 ASSTHLGSYNEQF
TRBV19 ASSIRQGFTEAF
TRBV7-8 ASSESTGDGYGYT
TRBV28 ASSLSGSGRSPLH
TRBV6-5 ASSYSPDQPQH
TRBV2 ASRGQPYGYT
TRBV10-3 AISESGQMNTEAF
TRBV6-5 ASSYTRDSYEQY
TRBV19 ASSIGGIGTEAF
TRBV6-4 ASSAGTSNEQF
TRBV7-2 ASSFEGGIYSPLH
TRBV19 ASESRDSYEQY
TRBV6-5 ASSYVPVSGNTIY
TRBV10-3 AITSDRLRESGRGFNEQF
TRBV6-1 ASSDRTGGLNYGYT
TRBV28 ASSWGTANSPLH
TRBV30 AWRPTDNSPLH
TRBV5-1 ASSLKGQGTNTEAF
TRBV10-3 AISGSGRARNEQF
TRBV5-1 ASRGTGVYTEAF
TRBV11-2 ASSAAGGNNQPQH
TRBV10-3 AISELTSGSSAYNEQF
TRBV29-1 SVDPRQGLGYGYT
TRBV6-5 ASRDTGPYEQY
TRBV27 ASSLGGVGQPQH
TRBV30 AWTQGGYGYT
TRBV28 SSQIPQGTEAF
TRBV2 ASMGFSTGELF
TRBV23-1 ASFGTGPFSGANVLT
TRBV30 AWSEGRRIYGYT
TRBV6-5 ASSYLTGRYNSPLH
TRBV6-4 ASSGGQGSYNEQF
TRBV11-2 ASIIQGFSSGANVLT
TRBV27 ASSFQGLHNSPLH
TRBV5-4 ASSLGASNNSPLH
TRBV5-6 ASSPGTGGNYGYT